This is a list of T cell receptor beta chains from one sample in a study of T cell responses to AZD1222 COVID-19 vaccine. Generated by immunoSEQ multiplex PCR, the TCRdb table keeps only in-frame clones and is missing some. In the table there are 150,000 or so clones, around 92% of which are singletons. The sequencing here drew on peripheral blood, taken on day 0 of AZD1222 vaccination. The receptors come from an adult in good health. Each CDR3 is given with its conserved first and last residue. The order of the fields is J gene, clone size, V gene, D gene, CDR3 protein, CDR3 DNA. The D gene is left open where the match is weak. Clone size is shown for a subset of rows, as once, few, many or a class of expanded clone.

j_call: TRBJ1-1
clone_size: .
v_call: TRBV5-1
d_call: .
cdr3_aa: CASSLEPQGTNTEAFF
cdr3_nt: TGCGCCAGCAGCTTGGAACCACAGGGCACGAACACTGAAGCTTTCTTT

j_call: TRBJ1-1
clone_size: .
v_call: TRBV11-2
d_call: .
cdr3_aa: CASSFGQGGTEAFF
cdr3_nt: TGTGCCAGCAGCTTTGGCCAGGGCGGTACTGAAGCTTTCTTT

j_call: TRBJ1-2
clone_size: .
v_call: TRBV7-9
d_call: .
cdr3_aa: CASSLVSSHGYTF
cdr3_nt: TGTGCCAGCAGCTTAGTATCCAGCCATGGCTACACCTTC

j_call: TRBJ2-1
clone_size: .
v_call: TRBV3-1/TRBV3-2
d_call: .
cdr3_aa: CASSHGNEQFF
cdr3_nt: TGTGCCAGCAGCCACGGCAATGAGCAGTTCTTC

j_call: TRBJ2-1
clone_size: .
v_call: TRBV11-2
d_call: .
cdr3_aa: CASSSGWNEQFF
cdr3_nt: TGTGCCAGCAGCTCGGGCTGGAATGAGCAGTTCTTC

j_call: TRBJ1-1
clone_size: .
v_call: TRBV7-9
d_call: .
cdr3_aa: CASSLQGGTEAFF
cdr3_nt: TGTGCCAGCAGCTTACAAGGGGGCACTGAAGCTTTCTTT

j_call: TRBJ1-2
clone_size: .
v_call: TRBV5-1
d_call: TRBD1
cdr3_aa: CASSLFGTGHGYTF
cdr3_nt: TGCGCCAGCAGCTTGTTCGGGACAGGCCATGGCTACACCTTC

j_call: TRBJ2-6
clone_size: .
v_call: TRBV4-1
d_call: .
cdr3_aa: CASSHPLPPSFSGANVLTF
cdr3_nt: TGCGCCAGCAGCCACCCCCTTCCACCGAGCTTCTCTGGGGCCAACGTCCTGACTTTC

j_call: TRBJ1-3
clone_size: .
v_call: TRBV7-9
d_call: TRBD1
cdr3_aa: CASSPSTGGFSGNTIYF
cdr3_nt: TGTGCCAGCAGCCCCTCGACAGGGGGCTTCTCTGGAAACACCATATATTTT

j_call: TRBJ2-7
clone_size: .
v_call: TRBV9
d_call: .
cdr3_aa: CASSVGGSSYEQYF
cdr3_nt: TGTGCCAGCAGCGTAGGGGGAAGCTCCTACGAGCAGTACTTC

j_call: TRBJ2-5
clone_size: .
v_call: TRBV7-9
d_call: .
cdr3_aa: CASTTLGGGGETQYF
cdr3_nt: TGTGCCAGCACCACCCTGGGGGGCGGGGGAGAGACCCAGTACTTC

j_call: TRBJ2-1
clone_size: .
v_call: TRBV3-1/TRBV3-2
d_call: TRBD2
cdr3_aa: CASSLSGLAGGKNEQFF
cdr3_nt: TGTGCCAGCAGCCTATCGGGACTAGCGGGGGGTAAGAATGAGCAGTTCTTC

j_call: TRBJ1-2
clone_size: .
v_call: TRBV5-1
d_call: .
cdr3_aa: CASRVSGSVYGYTF
cdr3_nt: TGCGCCAGCAGGGTATCCGGGTCTGTCTATGGCTACACCTTC

j_call: TRBJ1-2
clone_size: .
v_call: TRBV6-5
d_call: .
cdr3_aa: CASSSGEGNPYGYTF
cdr3_nt: TGTGCCAGTTCCTCGGGAGAGGGCAATCCTTATGGCTACACCTTC

j_call: TRBJ2-2
clone_size: .
v_call: TRBV7-3
d_call: .
cdr3_aa: CASSSGHTRTGELFF
cdr3_nt: TGTGCCAGCAGCTCGGGACACACACGTACCGGGGAGCTGTTTTTT

j_call: TRBJ1-2
clone_size: .
v_call: TRBV5-1
d_call: .
cdr3_aa: CASSLRDENPNYGYTF
cdr3_nt: TGCGCCAGCAGCTTGCGAGACGAAAACCCTAACTATGGCTACACCTTC

j_call: TRBJ2-2
clone_size: once
v_call: TRBV7-3
d_call: .
cdr3_aa: CASSLLGDAGELFF
cdr3_nt: TGTGCCAGCAGCTTACTCGGAGACGCCGGGGAGCTGTTTTTT

j_call: TRBJ1-5
clone_size: .
v_call: TRBV7-2
d_call: .
cdr3_aa: CASSPTGNQPQHF
cdr3_nt: TGTGCCAGCAGTCCTACAGGGAATCAGCCCCAGCATTTT

j_call: TRBJ2-2
clone_size: .
v_call: TRBV6-2/TRBV6-3
d_call: .
cdr3_aa: CASSLTGNTGELFF
cdr3_nt: TGTGCCAGCAGTTTGACAGGGAACACCGGGGAGCTGTTTTTT

j_call: TRBJ1-2
clone_size: .
v_call: TRBV13
d_call: .
cdr3_aa: CASSLNGQGNYGYTF
cdr3_nt: TGTGCCAGCAGCTTGAACGGTCAGGGGAACTATGGCTACACCTTC

j_call: TRBJ2-6
clone_size: .
v_call: TRBV5-8
d_call: .
cdr3_aa: CASSHGGSSGANVLTF
cdr3_nt: TGTGCCAGCAGCCACGGAGGCAGCTCTGGGGCCAACGTCCTGACTTTC

j_call: TRBJ1-1
clone_size: .
v_call: TRBV5-6
d_call: TRBD1
cdr3_aa: CASSQTGHLEAFF
cdr3_nt: TGTGCCAGCAGCCAGACAGGGCATTTGGAAGCTTTCTTT

j_call: TRBJ1-2
clone_size: .
v_call: TRBV11-2
d_call: .
cdr3_aa: CASSLDSGYTF
cdr3_nt: TGTGCCAGCAGCCTGGACTCTGGCTACACCTTC

j_call: TRBJ2-2
clone_size: .
v_call: TRBV7-9
d_call: .
cdr3_aa: CASSLGLNTGELFF
cdr3_nt: TGTGCCAGCAGCTTAGGACTGAACACCGGGGAGCTGTTTTTT

j_call: TRBJ2-3
clone_size: .
v_call: TRBV7-9
d_call: .
cdr3_aa: CASSRTADTQYF
cdr3_nt: TGTGCCAGCAGCCGAACAGCGGATACGCAGTATTTT

j_call: TRBJ2-7
clone_size: .
v_call: TRBV5-6
d_call: .
cdr3_aa: CASSFGRASYEQYF
cdr3_nt: TGTGCCAGCAGCTTTGGCAGGGCCTCCTACGAGCAGTACTTC

j_call: TRBJ1-5
clone_size: .
v_call: TRBV19
d_call: .
cdr3_aa: CASEGRVRGQPQHF
cdr3_nt: TGTGCCAGTGAGGGCAGGGTAAGAGGTCAGCCCCAGCATTTT

j_call: TRBJ1-1
clone_size: .
v_call: TRBV7-9
d_call: .
cdr3_aa: CASSLRQAGTEAFF
cdr3_nt: TGTGCCAGCAGCCTGAGACAGGCCGGCACTGAAGCTTTCTTT

j_call: TRBJ1-5
clone_size: .
v_call: TRBV13
d_call: .
cdr3_aa: CASSIRGGQPQHF
cdr3_nt: TGTGCCAGCAGCATTAGAGGGGGTCAGCCCCAGCATTTT

j_call: TRBJ1-2
clone_size: few
v_call: TRBV13
d_call: TRBD1
cdr3_aa: CASSLGQGNYGYTF
cdr3_nt: TGTGCCAGCAGCTTGGGACAGGGTAACTATGGCTACACCTTC

j_call: TRBJ1-4
clone_size: .
v_call: TRBV19
d_call: TRBD1
cdr3_aa: CASSFDRGATNEKLFF
cdr3_nt: TGTGCCAGTAGTTTTGACAGGGGTGCAACTAATGAAAAACTGTTTTTT

j_call: TRBJ1-1
clone_size: once
v_call: TRBV6-5
d_call: .
cdr3_aa: CASREDLRAPAEAFF
cdr3_nt: TGTGCCAGCAGGGAGGATTTGAGGGCCCCAGCTGAAGCTTTCTTT